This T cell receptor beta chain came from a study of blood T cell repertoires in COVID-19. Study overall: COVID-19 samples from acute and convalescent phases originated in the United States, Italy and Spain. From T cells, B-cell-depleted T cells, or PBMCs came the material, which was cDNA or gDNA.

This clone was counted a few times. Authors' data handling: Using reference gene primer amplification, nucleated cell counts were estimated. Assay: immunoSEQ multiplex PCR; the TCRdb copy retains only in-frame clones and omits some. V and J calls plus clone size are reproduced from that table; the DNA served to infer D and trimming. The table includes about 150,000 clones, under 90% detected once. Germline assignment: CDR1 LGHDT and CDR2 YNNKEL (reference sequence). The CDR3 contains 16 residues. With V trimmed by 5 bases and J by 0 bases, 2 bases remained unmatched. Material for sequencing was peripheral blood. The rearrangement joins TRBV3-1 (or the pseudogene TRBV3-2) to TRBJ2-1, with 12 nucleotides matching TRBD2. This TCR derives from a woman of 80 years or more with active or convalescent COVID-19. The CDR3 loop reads CASSVTSGSSYNEQFF. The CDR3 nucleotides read TGTGCCAGCAGCGTGACTAGCGGGAGCTCCTACAATGAGCAGTTCTTC.